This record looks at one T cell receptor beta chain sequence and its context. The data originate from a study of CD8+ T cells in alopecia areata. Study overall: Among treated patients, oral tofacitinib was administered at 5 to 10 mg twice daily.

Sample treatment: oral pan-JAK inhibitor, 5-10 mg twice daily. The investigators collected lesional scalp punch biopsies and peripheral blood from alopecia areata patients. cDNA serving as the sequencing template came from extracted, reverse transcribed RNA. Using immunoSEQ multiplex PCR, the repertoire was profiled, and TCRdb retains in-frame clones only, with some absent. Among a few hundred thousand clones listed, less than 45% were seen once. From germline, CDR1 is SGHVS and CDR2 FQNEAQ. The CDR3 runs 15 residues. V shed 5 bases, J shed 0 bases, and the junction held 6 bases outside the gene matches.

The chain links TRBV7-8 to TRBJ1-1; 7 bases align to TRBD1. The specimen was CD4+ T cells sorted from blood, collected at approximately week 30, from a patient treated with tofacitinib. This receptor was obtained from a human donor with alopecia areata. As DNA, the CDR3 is TGTGCCAGCAGCGGTGACAGGGCCTTGAACACTGAAGCTTTCTTT. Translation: CASSGDRALNTEAFF.